The source of this T cell receptor beta chain is a study of T cell repertoires and Cas9 in healthy adults. Study-level background: SpCas9-reactive CD4 and CD8 T cells were characterized for potency, cytotoxicity and lineage. Study results and caveats: Reportedly, SpCas9-reactive effector T cell proliferation and function were mitigated by SpCas9-reactive Tregs in vitro.

CDR3 length: 14 residues. CDR1 is LNHDA, CDR2 SQIVND, per germline (reference sequence). The V end was cut by 1 base, the J end by 2 bases, with 8 bases between. Comments on this clone: Its antigen remains unknown.

Sequencing used immunoSEQ multiplex PCR; TCRdb keeps in-frame clones, though not all of them. This sample has approximately 21,000 clones, with under 95% found just once. This sequence was found in a human donor in good health. V gene TRBV19 combines with J gene TRBJ2-5; D is unclear. Sequences were obtained from CD4+ effector T cells (CD127+, CD25-, CD137-, CD154-) from PBMCs; culture status not recorded. The CDR3 DNA sequence: TGTGCCAGTAGTATAGTCTCAGCACAAGAGACCCAGTACTTC. It is translated as CASSIVSAQETQYF.